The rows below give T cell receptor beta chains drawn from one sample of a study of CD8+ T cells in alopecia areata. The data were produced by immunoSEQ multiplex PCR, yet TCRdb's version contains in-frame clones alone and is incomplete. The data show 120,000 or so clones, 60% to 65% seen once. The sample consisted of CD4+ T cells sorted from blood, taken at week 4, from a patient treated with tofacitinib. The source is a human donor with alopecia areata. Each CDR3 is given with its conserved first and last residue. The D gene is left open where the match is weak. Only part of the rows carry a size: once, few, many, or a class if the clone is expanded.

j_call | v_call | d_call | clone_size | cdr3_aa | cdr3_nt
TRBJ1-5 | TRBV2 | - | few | CASTETNSNQPQHF | TGTGCCAGCACTGAGACAAATAGCAATCAGCCCCAGCATTTT
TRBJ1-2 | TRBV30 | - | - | CAWRDILNGGYTF | TGTGCCTGGAGGGACATCCTAAACGGTGGCTACACCTTC
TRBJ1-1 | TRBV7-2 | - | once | CASSPRFAAEAFF | TGTGCCAGCAGCCCTAGATTTGCGGCTGAAGCTTTCTTT
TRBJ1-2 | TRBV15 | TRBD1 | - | CATSRDTGVGGYTF | TGTGCCACCAGCAGAGACACAGGGGTGGGCGGCTACACCTTC
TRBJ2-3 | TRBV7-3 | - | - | CASSMPGRSDTQYF | TGTGCCAGCAGCATGCCGGGACGGTCAGATACGCAGTATTTT
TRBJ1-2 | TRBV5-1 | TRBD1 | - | CASSSGQGVPYGYTF | TGCGCCAGCAGCTCTGGACAGGGGGTCCCCTATGGCTACACCTTC
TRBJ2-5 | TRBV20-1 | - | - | CSVRTQETQYF | TGCAGTGTTAGGACCCAAGAGACCCAGTACTTC
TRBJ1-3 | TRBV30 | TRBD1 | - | CAWSYGQENTIYF | TGTGCCTGGAGTTATGGACAGGAAAACACCATATATTTT
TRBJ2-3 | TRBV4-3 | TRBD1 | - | CASSQEAATGGGGDTQYF | TGCGCCAGCAGCCAAGAGGCCGCGACAGGGGGCGGGGGAGATACGCAGTATTTT
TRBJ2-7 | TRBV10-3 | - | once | CATQRSQDEQYF | TGTGCCACCCAGAGGTCTCAGGACGAGCAGTACTTC
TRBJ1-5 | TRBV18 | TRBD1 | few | CASSLGDRGQPQHF | TGTGCCAGCTCCCTCGGGGACAGGGGGCAGCCCCAGCATTTT
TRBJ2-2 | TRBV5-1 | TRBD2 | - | CASSLSGAPNTGELFF | TGCGCCAGCAGCTTAAGCGGGGCCCCGAACACCGGGGAGCTGTTTTTT
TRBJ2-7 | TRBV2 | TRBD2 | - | CAAKRTSGDYEQYF | TGTGCCGCTAAACGGACTAGCGGGGACTACGAGCAGTACTTC
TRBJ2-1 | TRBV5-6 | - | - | CASSLLDINNEQFF | TGTGCCAGCAGCTTATTGGACATAAACAATGAGCAGTTCTTC